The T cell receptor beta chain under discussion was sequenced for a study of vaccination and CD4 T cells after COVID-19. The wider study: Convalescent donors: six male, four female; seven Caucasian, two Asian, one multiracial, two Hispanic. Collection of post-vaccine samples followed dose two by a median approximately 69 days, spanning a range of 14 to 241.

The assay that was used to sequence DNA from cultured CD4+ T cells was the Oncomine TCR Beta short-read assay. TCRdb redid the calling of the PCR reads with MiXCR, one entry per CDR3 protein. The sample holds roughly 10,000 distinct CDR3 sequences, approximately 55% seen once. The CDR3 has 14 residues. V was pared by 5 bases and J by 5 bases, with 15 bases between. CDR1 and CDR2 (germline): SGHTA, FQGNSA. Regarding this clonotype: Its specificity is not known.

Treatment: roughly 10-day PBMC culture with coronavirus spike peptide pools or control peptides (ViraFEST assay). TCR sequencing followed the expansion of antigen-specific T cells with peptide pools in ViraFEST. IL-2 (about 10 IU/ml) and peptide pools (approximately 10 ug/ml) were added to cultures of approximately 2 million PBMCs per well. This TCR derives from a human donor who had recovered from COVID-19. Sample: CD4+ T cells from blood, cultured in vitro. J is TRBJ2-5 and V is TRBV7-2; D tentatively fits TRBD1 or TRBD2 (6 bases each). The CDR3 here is CASSLAGGVETQYF. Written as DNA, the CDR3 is TGTGCCAGCAGCCTCGCCGGGGGCGTGGAGACCCAGTACTTC.